This TCR beta chain derives from a study of blood T cell repertoires in COVID-19. About the research overall: The cDNA or gDNA used as material had been derived from T cells, B-cell-depleted T cells, or PBMCs.

Allocation to cohorts depended on clinical history reported by the participants. TCRdb's copy holds only in-frame clones and misses some; the assay was immunoSEQ multiplex PCR. The data contain under 350,000 clones, 80% to 90% of them seen just once; the ten biggest clones take up roughly 4.2%. This CDR3 comprises 15 residues. Trimming took off 2 bases at V and 0 bases at J, with 7 bases between the two ends. Per the germline V gene, CDR1 is KGHSH and CDR2 is LQKENI. This TCR was sampled from a woman in her forties with acute COVID-19. Input material: PBMCs or T cells enriched from blood (not recorded which). The V and J genes are TRBV18 and TRBJ2-2; D is undetermined. The CDR3 bases are TGTGCCAGCTCACCAGTCCAGACGAACACCGGGGAGCTGTTTTTT. It translates to CASSPVQTNTGELFF.